This T cell receptor (beta chain) was retrieved from a study of T cells after yellow fever vaccination. Overall study results and limits: Clones that expanded after primary vaccination mostly reappeared after the booster (96% CD4, approximately 85% CD8).

V was cut by 4 bases and J by 4 bases, with 10 bases left in between. Germline V gene data show CDR1 as LGHDT and CDR2 as YNNKEL (reference sequence). The CDR3 runs 14 residues. A remark on this clonotype: Its antigen remains unknown.

UMIs were added to TCR cDNA along with a universal primer site when it was made by 5'RACE template switching. MiXCR, applied by TCRdb to the 5' RACE reads, yields one record per CDR3 protein. The sample yields hundreds of thousands of distinct CDR3 sequences, about 8.7% seen once. The sequence was obtained from a man between 18 and 35 years old who received the YFV17D yellow fever vaccine. The sample consisted of PBMCs, taken on the day of the first yellow fever vaccination. The V and J genes are TRBV3-1 and TRBJ1-4; D is unresolved. The CDR3 DNA is TGTGCCAGCAGCCTACCGCCCCATAATGAAAAACTGTTTTTT. It translates to CASSLPPHNEKLFF.